This TCR beta chain derives from a study of graft-versus-host responses after intestinal transplantation. Study as a whole: Multivisceral, liver-intestinal, or isolated intestinal transplants were given to recipients. Anti-thymocyte globulin served as induction for all recipients, who then took tacrolimus and steroids for 2 to 4 years. Study-level results: The authors found GvH clones in recipient marrow, some appearing first in ileum or blood.

CDR1 SGHNT and CDR2 YENEEA come from the germline V gene. The CDR3 is 14 residues long. V shed 6 bases and J 8 bases; nucleotides not matched to a gene: 8. Generated by immunoSEQ multiplex PCR, the TCRdb table keeps only in-frame clones and is missing some. In the table there are about 9,600 clones, 25% to 30% of which are singletons. Stimulators, around 200,000 irradiated and violet-dye-labeled cells, were plated with around 200,000 CFSE-labeled responder cells. The source was alloreactive CD8+ T cells from a mixed lymphocyte reaction culture, collected before intestinal transplant. Specified subset: CFSE-low proliferating T cells sorted from roughly 6-day pre-transplant mixed lymphocyte reaction (GvH or HvG direction). This chain uses TRBV11-3 with TRBJ2-1; TRBD1 matches 9 bases. The TCR originated in a human patient who received an intestinal transplant. The CDR3 DNA reads TGTGCCAGCAGTTCAGGGACAGGGTGGGATGAGCAGTTCTTC. The encoded protein is CASSSGTGWDEQFF.